One sample yielded the 2 T cell receptor beta chains listed below, sequenced in a study of human T cells and chemical hapten exposure (dated by TCRdb to about 2021). Library generation was performed with RACE. Sequencing instrument: NextSeq 500. Starting from the raw public reads, TCRdb applied fastp trimming at Q25, assembled clones with MiXCR and retained in-frame beta chains. Each entry merges the rows of one CDR3 protein and shows their most common DNA and genes. The table for this sample lists approximately 400,000 distinct CDR3 sequences; approximately 5% of them were counted only once. Of the sample, under 2.5% is held by the ten largest clones. The time point label, read with the paper, signifies: patch test 1, 2 weeks after DPC sensitization. The treatment or condition label, as the study defines it: therapeutic diphenylcyclopropenone sensitization with weekly scalp DPC. The sequences come from whole blood, collected in connection with sensitization to the hapten diphenylcyclopropenone (DPC). These receptors originate from a woman in her fifties or sixties with alopecia areata. Some clones in this sample may be carry-over from other donors' samples.

This clonotype occurred many times. The chain combines TRBV7-9 with TRBJ1-3; D is uncertain. Germline V gene lookup returns CDR1 SEHNR and CDR2 FQNEAQ (reference sequence). The CDR3 sequence is 17 residues long. V lost 5 bases to trimming and J lost 0 bases, with 17 bases between them. Here the CDR3 DNA reads TGTGCCAGCAGCCGTTCGTCGCCTATTTACTCTGGAAACACCATATATTTT. This translates into CASSRSSPIYSGNTIYF. The whole variable domain, remainder taken from reference TRBV7-9 and TRBJ1-3, is DTGVSQNPRHKITKRGQNVTFRCDPISEHNRLYWYRQTLGQGPEFLTYFQNEAQLEKSRLLSDRFSAERPKGSFSTLEIQRTEQGDSAMYLCASSRSSPIYSGNTIYFGEGSWLTVV.

This clonotype has only a few counts. The rearrangement links TRBV13 to TRBJ2-3, with 15 bases lining up with TRBD2. The CDR3 has 17 residues. The J segment lost 3 bases and the V segment lost 4 bases, leaving 5 bases of the junction unmatched. Germline-derived CDR1 and CDR2 are PRHDT and FYEKMQ (reference sequence). CDR3: CASSSGTSGRSTDTQYF. The DNA of the CDR3 is TGTGCCAGCAGCTCGGGGACTAGCGGGAGGAGTACAGATACGCAGTATTTT.